This TCR beta chain was obtained from a study of T cells in localized non-small cell lung cancer. Clones were read by immunoSEQ multiplex PCR, and TCRdb kept only the in-frame ones, dropping some. The sample comprises under 150,000 clones, more than 80% of which are singletons, and around 1.7% rests with the top ten. The CDR3 runs to 18 residues. Germline V gives CDR1 ENHRY, CDR2 SYGVKD. V shed 2 bases and J 9 bases; nucleotides not matched to a gene: 18. The sample consisted of peripheral blood, taken before any cancer treatment. The clonotype comes from a female donor older than 55 with stage I lung adenocarcinoma. This chain connects TRBV10-3 to TRBJ2-5, with TRBD1 identical over 10 bases. CDR3 bases: TGTGCCATCAGTGAGACCGGGACAGGGGTTGTCCCAAAGGGGTCCCAGTACTTC. It specifies CAISETGTGVVPKGSQYF.